This entry is about one T cell receptor (beta chain). CDR3 length equals 17 residues. This sample is drawn from a study of blood T cell repertoires in COVID-19. Study in general: T cells, B-cell-depleted T cells, or PBMCs provided the cDNA or gDNA that served as material.

Per the study methods: How many nucleated cells were present was estimated from reference gene primer amplification. Produced via immunoSEQ multiplex PCR; TCRdb's table is partial and in-frame only. D and trimming come from the DNA, and the V and J calls and clone size come from that table. The sample includes around 140,000 clones, roughly 85% of them seen just once. The chain carries TRBV21-1 and TRBJ1-1. TRBV21-1 is a pseudogene locus. The source of this sequence is a human donor with acute or convalescent COVID-19. The donor label of this sample is uncertain. Sequenced input: peripheral blood. The CDR3 DNA reads TGTGCCAGCAGCAAAAAAGGGGGGGTGACTCCGAACACTGAAGCTTTCTTT. Translation gives CASSKKGGVTPNTEAFF.